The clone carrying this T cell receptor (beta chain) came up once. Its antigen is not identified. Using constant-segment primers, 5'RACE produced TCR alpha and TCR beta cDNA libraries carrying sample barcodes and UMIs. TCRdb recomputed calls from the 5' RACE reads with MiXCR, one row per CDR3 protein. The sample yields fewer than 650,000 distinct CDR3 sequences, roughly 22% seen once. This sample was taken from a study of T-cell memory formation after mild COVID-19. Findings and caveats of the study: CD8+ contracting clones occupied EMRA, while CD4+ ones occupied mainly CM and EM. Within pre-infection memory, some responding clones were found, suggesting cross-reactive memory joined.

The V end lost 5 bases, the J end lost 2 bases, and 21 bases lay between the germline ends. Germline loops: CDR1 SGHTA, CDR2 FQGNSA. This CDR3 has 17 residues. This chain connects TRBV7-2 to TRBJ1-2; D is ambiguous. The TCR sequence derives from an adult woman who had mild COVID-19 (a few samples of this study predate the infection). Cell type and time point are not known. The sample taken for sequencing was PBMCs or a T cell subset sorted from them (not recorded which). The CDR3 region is CASSTAAPTRANYGYTF. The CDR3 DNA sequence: TGTGCCAGCAGCACGGCCGCCCCCACCCGGGCCAACTATGGCTACACCTTC.